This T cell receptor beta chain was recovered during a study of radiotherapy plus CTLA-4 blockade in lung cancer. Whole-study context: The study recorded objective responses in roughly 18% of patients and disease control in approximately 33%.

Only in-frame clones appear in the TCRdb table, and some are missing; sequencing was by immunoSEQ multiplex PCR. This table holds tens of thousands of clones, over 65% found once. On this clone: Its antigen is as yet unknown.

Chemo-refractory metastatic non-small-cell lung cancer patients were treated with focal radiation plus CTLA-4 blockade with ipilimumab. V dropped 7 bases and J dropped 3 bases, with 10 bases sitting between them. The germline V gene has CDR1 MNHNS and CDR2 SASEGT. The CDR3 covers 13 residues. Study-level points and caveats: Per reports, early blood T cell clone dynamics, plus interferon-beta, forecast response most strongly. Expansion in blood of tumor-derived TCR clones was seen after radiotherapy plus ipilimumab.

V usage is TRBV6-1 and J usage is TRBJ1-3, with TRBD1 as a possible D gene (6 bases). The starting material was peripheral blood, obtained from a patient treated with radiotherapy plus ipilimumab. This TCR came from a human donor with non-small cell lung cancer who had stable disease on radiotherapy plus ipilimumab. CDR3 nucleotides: TGTGCCAGCACCAGGACAGTTGGAAACACCATATATTTT. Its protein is CASTRTVGNTIYF.